Listed below are T cell receptor beta chains from one sample, sequenced in a study of technical replicates of blood from four donors. The data were produced by immunoSEQ multiplex PCR, yet TCRdb's version contains in-frame clones alone and is incomplete. This table has 65,000 to 95,000 clones, nearly 98% appearing once. What was sequenced was T cells isolated from PBMCs. All receptors derive from a human donor in good health. Each CDR3 is given with its conserved first and last residue. The D gene is left open where the match is weak. Size is omitted from some rows. Given values are once, few, many or a class for expanded clones.

>TRBD1|.|TRBV2|TRBJ2-6
TGTGCCAGCAGTAGGAAGACAGGGTGGCTTACGAGCTCTGGGGCCAACGTCCTGACTTTC
CASSRKTGWLTSSGANVLTF
>TRBD1|.|TRBV7-9|TRBJ2-5
TGTGCCAGCAGCCTCCGGGACAGGGGTGGCCAAGAGACCCAGTACTTC
CASSLRDRGGQETQYF
>TRBD2|.|TRBV7-9|TRBJ2-7
TGTGCCAGCAGCTCTAGCGGGAGGGCAGAGCAGTACTTC
CASSSSGRAEQYF
>.|.|TRBV20-1|TRBJ2-7
TGCAGTGCTAGCCGCGTGAGGGAGCAGTACTTC
CSASRVREQYF
>TRBD2|.|TRBV19|TRBJ2-7
TGTGCCAGTAGTTTTTTAGCGGGAGTCAGCTCCTACGAGCAGTACTTC
CASSFLAGVSSYEQYF
>.|.|TRBV30|TRBJ1-2
TGTGCCTGGAGTGTACCCCTATCCTCCTATGGCTACACCTTC
CAWSVPLSSYGYTF
>.|.|TRBV30|TRBJ2-2
TGTGCCTGGAGTGCCCTGGGGGCTAACACCGGGGAGCTGTTTTTT
CAWSALGANTGELFF
>.|.|TRBV5-8|TRBJ2-2
TGTGCCAGCAGACAGGTTTACGAGAACACCGGGGAGCTGTTTTTT
CASRQVYENTGELFF
>TRBD1|.|TRBV28|TRBJ1-2
TGTGCCAGCAGTTTAACCACAGGGGATGGCTACACCTTC
CASSLTTGDGYTF
>.|.|TRBV29-1|TRBJ2-1
TGCAGCGTTAGTACAGGGGGCGGCGAATGGCGAGCGGGAGGGCCAAATTCCTACAATGAGCAGTTCTTC
CSVSTGGGEWRAGGPNSYNEQFF
>TRBD2|.|TRBV27|TRBJ2-1
TGTGCCAGCAGTCCACGGACTAGCGGGAGAGTACATGAGCAGTTCTTC
CASSPRTSGRVHEQFF
>.|.|TRBV7-8|TRBJ2-2
TGTGCCAGCAGCTTAGTCGCTATCACCGGGGAGCTGTTTTTT
CASSLVAITGELFF
>.|.|TRBV19|TRBJ1-1
TGTGCCAGTACCAACAGGGACACTGAAGCTTTCTTT
CASTNRDTEAFF
>TRBD2|.|TRBV9|TRBJ2-1
TGTGCCAGCAGCGTACCCGGCAGCGGGGGGTCCCGATCCTACAATGAGCAGTTCTTC
CASSVPGSGGSRSYNEQFF
>TRBD1|.|TRBV5-5|TRBJ1-4
TGTGCCAGCAGCTCTACCCGGGACAGGCATGAAAAACTGTTTTTT
CASSSTRDRHEKLFF
>.|.|TRBV6-1|TRBJ1-2
TGTGCCAGCAGTCCCGGACAGAGCAACAGCTATGGCTACACCTTC
CASSPGQSNSYGYTF
>TRBD1|.|TRBV27|TRBJ2-7
TGTGCCAGCAGTAGGGTAACAGGGGCCCCTCGTCTCTACGAGCAGTACTTC
CASSRVTGAPRLYEQYF
>TRBD1|.|TRBV29-1|TRBJ2-2
TGCAGCGTTGAAGATGCAACACAGGGGTCCCCCGGGGAGCTGTTTTTT
CSVEDATQGSPGELFF
>.|.|TRBV25-1|TRBJ2-3
TGTGCCAGCAGTGGTACAGATAGCACAGATACGCAGTATTTT
CASSGTDSTDTQYF
>TRBD2|.|TRBV5-4|TRBJ2-1
TGTGCCAGCAGGACGGGACTAGCGGGAAAATATAATGAGCAGTTCTTC
CASRTGLAGKYNEQFF
>.|.|TRBV28|TRBJ2-5
TGTGCCAGCAGTGCAGATATTCAAGAGACCCAGTACTTC
CASSADIQETQYF
>.|once|TRBV7-8|TRBJ2-7
TGTGCCAGCAGCATCAGCTTAGGGGGAACCTACGAGCAGTACTTC
CASSISLGGTYEQYF
>.|.|TRBV9|TRBJ2-7
TGTGCCAGCAGCGCTGGACAGACCTCCTACGAGCAGTACTTC
CASSAGQTSYEQYF
>.|.|TRBV6-5|TRBJ1-4
TGTGCCAGCAGTTACTTAGAGGGGGCAACTAATGAAAAACTGTTTTTT
CASSYLEGATNEKLFF
>.|.|TRBV7-6|TRBJ2-1
TGTGCCAGCAACAGCGGAGACTTCGATGAGCAGTTCTTC
CASNSGDFDEQFF
>.|once|TRBV5-6|TRBJ1-2
TGTGCCAGCAGCTTGGAGACAGCGAACTATGGCTACACCTTC
CASSLETANYGYTF
>.|.|TRBV25-1|TRBJ2-6
TGTGCCAGCAGGAATAGTTACTCTGGGGCCAACGTCCTGACTTTC
CASRNSYSGANVLTF
>.|.|TRBV11-2|TRBJ2-3
TGTGCCAGCAGCCCCTCGGGAGCAGATACGCAGTATTTT
CASSPSGADTQYF
>TRBD2|.|TRBV29-1|TRBJ2-3
TGCAGCGCCCCCTTGGCGGGAGCCACAGATACGCAGTATTTT
CSAPLAGATDTQYF
>.|.|TRBV29-1|TRBJ2-7
TGCAGCGTTGAATTAATGCAGGGTGGGGAGCAGTACTTC
CSVELMQGGEQYF
>TRBD1|.|TRBV27|TRBJ2-3
TGTGCCAGCAGTTCTGGACAGGGAGATACGGGGAGCACAGATACGCAGTATTTT
CASSSGQGDTGSTDTQYF
>TRBD2|.|TRBV7-9|TRBJ2-5
TGTGCCAGCAGCTTTGGCCGGACTAGCGGGCAGACCCAGTACTTC
CASSFGRTSGQTQYF
>.|.|TRBV6-5|TRBJ1-2
TGTGCCAGCAGTGAACACCCCTATGGCTACACCTTC
CASSEHPYGYTF
>.|.|TRBV5-1|TRBJ1-2
TGCGCCAGCAGCTTGATGGGCTCGGATGGCTACACCTTC
CASSLMGSDGYTF
>TRBD1|.|TRBV5-1|TRBJ2-1
TGCGCCAGCAGCTTTGGGACAGGGGCATACAATGAGCAGTTCTTC
CASSFGTGAYNEQFF
>TRBD2|.|TRBV28|TRBJ2-7
TGTGCCAGCAGGCCAGCGGGATTACTACACTACGAGCAGTACTTC
CASRPAGLLHYEQYF
>.|.|TRBV2|TRBJ2-6
TGTGCCAGCAAGAAAGGGAGCTCTGGGGCCAACGTCCTGACTTTC
CASKKGSSGANVLTF
>.|.|TRBV4-1|TRBJ1-3
TGCGCCAGCAGCCCAGGGCAGCCGACCTACTCTGGAAACACCATATATTTT
CASSPGQPTYSGNTIYF
>.|.|TRBV6-5|TRBJ1-6
TGTGCCAGCACAGGGCGCCAGAAATTATCACCCCTCCACTTT
CASTGRQKLSPLHF
>TRBD2|.|TRBV7-8|TRBJ2-7
TGTGCCAGCAGCTTAGGTGGTCTAGCGGGAGCCTACGAGCAGTACTTC
CASSLGGLAGAYEQYF
>.|.|TRBV15|TRBJ2-6
TGTGCCACCAGCATTAACTCGGGCTCTGGGGCCAACGTCCTGACTTTC
CATSINSGSGANVLTF